Listed below are T cell receptor beta chains from one sample, sequenced in a study of CD8 T cells in Susac syndrome. Using its own MiXCR run on the immunoSEQ multiplex PCR reads, TCRdb lists one record per CDR3 protein. The sample consists of around 300,000 distinct CDR3 sequences, about 91% of them appearing once. Sequencing input: CD8+ T cells from PBMCs. The receptor source for this set is a human donor with multiple sclerosis. Both conserved end residues are part of each CDR3. The D gene is left open where the match is weak.

v_gene: TRBV2
j_gene: TRBJ1-5
d_gene: NA
CDR3nt: TGTGCCAGCAGTGAAGCCAACCCGGCGGCTCAGCCCCAGCATTTT
CDR3aa: CASSEANPAAQPQHF

v_gene: TRBV27
j_gene: TRBJ2-7
d_gene: NA
CDR3nt: TGTGCCAGCAGTTTCACTTCAGGGTACGAGCAGTACTTC
CDR3aa: CASSFTSGYEQYF

v_gene: TRBV20-1
j_gene: TRBJ1-1
d_gene: TRBD1
CDR3nt: TGCAGTGCTAGCGGTGACAGGGGGCACACTGAAGCTTTCTTT
CDR3aa: CSASGDRGHTEAFF

v_gene: TRBV4-3
j_gene: TRBJ1-2
d_gene: NA
CDR3nt: TGCGCCAGCAGCCAAAACACCCTTAACTATGGCTACACCTTC
CDR3aa: CASSQNTLNYGYTF

v_gene: TRBV16
j_gene: TRBJ2-7
d_gene: TRBD2
CDR3nt: TGTGCCAGCAGCGCCCTAGCGGGACCCGGGTACGAGCGGTACTTC
CDR3aa: CASSALAGPGYERYF

v_gene: TRBV10-1
j_gene: TRBJ1-1
d_gene: NA
CDR3nt: TGCGCCAGCAGGGATCCCGGGGAATGTAACACTGAAGCTTTCTTT
CDR3aa: CASRDPGECNTEAFF

v_gene: TRBV29-1
j_gene: TRBJ1-1
d_gene: NA
CDR3nt: TGCAGCGTTCGCAAGGCCGGGGTGAACACTGAAGCTTTCTTT
CDR3aa: CSVRKAGVNTEAFF

v_gene: TRBV13
j_gene: TRBJ2-5
d_gene: TRBD1
CDR3nt: TGTGCCAGCAGGACTAGGACAGGGGAGCAAGAGACCCAGTACTTC
CDR3aa: CASRTRTGEQETQYF

v_gene: TRBV20-1
j_gene: TRBJ1-3
d_gene: NA
CDR3nt: TGCAGTGCCCCTGGCGGCATTAACAGAAACACCATATATTTT
CDR3aa: CSAPGGINRNTIYF

v_gene: TRBV9
j_gene: TRBJ2-4
d_gene: NA
CDR3nt: TGTGCCAGCAGCGGCCGGGGCCCCGGCCCCAAAAACATTCAGTACTTC
CDR3aa: CASSGRGPGPKNIQYF

v_gene: TRBV10-3
j_gene: TRBJ2-7
d_gene: TRBD1
CDR3nt: TGTGCCATCAGTGTAGACAGGGGATCCGAGCAGTACTTC
CDR3aa: CAISVDRGSEQYF

v_gene: TRBV13
j_gene: TRBJ2-7
d_gene: NA
CDR3nt: TGTGCCAGCAGCTTAGTGAATTTAGCACCTTCAGAGCAGTACTTC
CDR3aa: CASSLVNLAPSEQYF

v_gene: TRBV6-1
j_gene: TRBJ2-2
d_gene: TRBD2
CDR3nt: TGTGCCAGCAGTCCGGGACTAGCGGGAGAAGGAATGGGCACCGGGGAGCTGTTTTTT
CDR3aa: CASSPGLAGEGMGTGELFF